This T cell receptor (beta chain) was identified during a study of human T cells and chemical hapten exposure. About the study: Weekly scalp doses of diphenylcyclopropenone were given to patients during the roughly 25-week study.

Attachment of unique molecular identifiers to individual cDNA molecules was performed in the library. TCRdb analysed the RACE reads with MiXCR anew, one entry per CDR3 protein. Of fewer than 85,000 distinct CDR3 sequences listed, around a tenth are singletons. Study-level points and caveats: It should be noted that donors had alopecia, so their immune response may differ from healthy people's. Sensitizing with DPC caused no change in TCRs above 1 in 1000 frequency.

This clonotype was detected ten times or more. Its antigen is currently unknown. This CDR3 has 15 residues. Germline V CDR1 and CDR2: SGHRS, YFSETQ. Trimming removed 0 bases from V and 0 bases from J; junction bases left unmatched: 2. Sample time point: patch test 2, 6 weeks after DPC sensitization. Stated treatment: therapeutic diphenylcyclopropenone sensitization with weekly scalp DPC. V is TRBV5-1 and J is TRBJ2-7, with 8 bases that match TRBD1. The sequencing used whole blood, collected in connection with sensitization to the hapten diphenylcyclopropenone (DPC). The clonotype was recovered from a man aged 18 to 35 with alopecia areata. Some clones in this sample may be carry-over from other donors' samples. CDR3 in DNA: TGCGCCAGCAGCTTGGACAGGGGGAGCTCCTACGAGCAGTACTTC. As protein: CASSLDRGSSYEQYF.